Included here is one T cell receptor (beta chain) sequence, with context. The record originates from a study of blood T cell repertoires in COVID-19. This CDR3 contains 14 residues. Between the trimmed V and J ends, which lost 4 bases and 0 bases, there was a span of 7 bases. The V gene's germline CDR1 is SNHLY and CDR2 FYNNEI. Everyone who took part was roughly 18 to 89 years old, and they came from about two dozen US areas. Recovered status in Cohort 3 required two negative PCRs, clearance, or symptom resolution. The method was immunoSEQ multiplex PCR; TCRdb's version includes in-frame clones alone and lacks a portion of them. The sample yields 200,000 to 250,000 clones, 80% to 90% seen once.

The genes are TRBV2 and TRBJ1-3; D is uncertain. Sequenced: PBMCs or T cells enriched from blood (not recorded which). This receptor was taken from a middle-aged man who had recovered from COVID-19. CDR3 protein: CASSGQYSGNTIYF. DNA for the CDR3: TGTGCCAGCAGTGGGCAGTACTCTGGAAACACCATATATTTT.